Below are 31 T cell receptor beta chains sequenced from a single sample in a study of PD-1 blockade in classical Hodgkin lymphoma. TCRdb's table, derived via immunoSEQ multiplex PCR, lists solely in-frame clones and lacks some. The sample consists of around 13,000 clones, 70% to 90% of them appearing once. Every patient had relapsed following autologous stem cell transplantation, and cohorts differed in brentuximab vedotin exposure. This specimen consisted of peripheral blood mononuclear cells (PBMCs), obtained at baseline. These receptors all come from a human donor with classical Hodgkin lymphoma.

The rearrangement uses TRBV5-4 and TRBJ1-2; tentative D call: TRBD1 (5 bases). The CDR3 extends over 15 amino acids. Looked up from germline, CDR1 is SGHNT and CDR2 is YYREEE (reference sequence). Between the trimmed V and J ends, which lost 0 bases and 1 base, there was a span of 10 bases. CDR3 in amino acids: CASSLGQGVNYGYTF. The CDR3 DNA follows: TGTGCCAGCAGCTTGGGGCAGGGAGTTAACTATGGCTACACCTTC.

This chain's CDR3 is CASSSGTGVYGGNQPQHF. CDR3 bases: TGTGCCAGCAGTTCCGGGACAGGGGTATATGGCGGCAATCAGCCCCAGCATTTT. The chain uses TRBV2 and TRBJ1-5, with TRBD1 identical over 10 bases. The V and J ends lost 5 bases and 2 bases, in that order; junction bases with no gene match: 12. Germline V gene data show CDR1 as SNHLY and CDR2 as FYNNEI. The CDR3 length is 18 residues.

CDR3 sequence: CASKSYRLSTDTQYF. CDR3 nucleotides: TGTGCCAGTAAGTCATACCGATTAAGCACAGATACGCAGTATTTT. The V and J genes are TRBV19 and TRBJ2-3; no firm D call. This CDR3 has 15 amino acids. V was shortened by 7 bases and J by 0 bases, with 14 bases between the two germline ends. Per the germline V gene, CDR1 is LNHDA and CDR2 is SQIVND (reference sequence).

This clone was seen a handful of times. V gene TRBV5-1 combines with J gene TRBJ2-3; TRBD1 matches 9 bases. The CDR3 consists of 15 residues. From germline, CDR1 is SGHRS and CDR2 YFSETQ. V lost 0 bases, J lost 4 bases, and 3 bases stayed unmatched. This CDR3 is CASSLGQGGADTQYF. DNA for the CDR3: TGCGCCAGCAGCTTGGGACAGGGGGGCGCAGATACGCAGTATTTT.

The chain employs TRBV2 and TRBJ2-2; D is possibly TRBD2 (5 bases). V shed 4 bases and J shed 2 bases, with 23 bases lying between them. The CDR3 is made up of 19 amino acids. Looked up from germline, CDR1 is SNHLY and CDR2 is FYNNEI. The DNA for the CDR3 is TGTGCCAGCAGTGTTCCCTCGGGCAATCAGCGGTATAACACCGGGGAGCTGTTTTTT. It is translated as CASSVPSGNQRYNTGELFF.

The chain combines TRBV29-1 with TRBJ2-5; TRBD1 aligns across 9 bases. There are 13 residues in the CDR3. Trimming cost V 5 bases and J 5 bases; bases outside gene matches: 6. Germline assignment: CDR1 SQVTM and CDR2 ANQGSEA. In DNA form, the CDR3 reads TGCAGCGTTCTGACAGGGGGGCCGGAGACCCAGTACTTC. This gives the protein CSVLTGGPETQYF.

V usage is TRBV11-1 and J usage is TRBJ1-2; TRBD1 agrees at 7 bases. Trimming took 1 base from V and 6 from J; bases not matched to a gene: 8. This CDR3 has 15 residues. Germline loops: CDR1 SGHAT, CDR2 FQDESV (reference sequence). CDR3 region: CASSLGTGTVDGYTF. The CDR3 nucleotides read TGTGCCAGCAGCTTAGGAACTGGGACAGTAGATGGCTACACCTTC.

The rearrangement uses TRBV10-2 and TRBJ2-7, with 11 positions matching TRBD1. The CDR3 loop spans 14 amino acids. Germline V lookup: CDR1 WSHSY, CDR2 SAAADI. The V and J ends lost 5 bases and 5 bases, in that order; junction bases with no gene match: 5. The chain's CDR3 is CASSSWTGGHEQYF. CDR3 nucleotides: TGCGCCAGCAGTAGCTGGACAGGGGGCCACGAGCAGTACTTC.

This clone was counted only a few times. The CDR3: CASSLTLAVLSTDTQYF. DNA of the CDR3: TGTGCCAGCAGCCTAACACTAGCGGTTCTTAGCACAGATACGCAGTATTTT. The J gene is TRBJ2-3, the V gene TRBV13; TRBD2 matches at 8 bases. This CDR3 has 17 residues. Germline V CDR1 and CDR2: PRHDT, FYEKMQ (reference sequence). The J segment lost 0 bases and the V segment lost 5 bases, leaving 10 bases of the junction unmatched.

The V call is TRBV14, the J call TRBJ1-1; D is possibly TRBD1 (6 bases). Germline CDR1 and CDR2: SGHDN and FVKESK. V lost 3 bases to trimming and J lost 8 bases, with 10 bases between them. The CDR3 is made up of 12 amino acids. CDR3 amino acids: CASSQQGLEAFF. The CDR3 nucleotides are TGTGCCAGCAGCCAGCAGGGGTTAGAAGCTTTCTTT.

CDR3 nucleotide sequence: TGCGCCAGCAGCGGTACGGACTCACTCTCTGGAAACACCATATATTTT. It yields the protein CASSGTDSLSGNTIYF. The chain recombines TRBV5-1 with TRBJ1-3; D unclear. Trimming cost V 4 bases and J 0 bases, with 14 bases left between them. Germline V gene data show CDR1 as SGHRS and CDR2 as YFSETQ. This CDR3 spans 16 amino acids. Supplemented by reference TRBV5-1 and TRBJ1-3, the full variable domain reads KAGVTQTPRYLIKTRGQQVTLSCSPISGHRSVSWYQQTPGQGLQFLFEYFSETQRNKGNFPGRFSGRQFSNSRSEMNVSTLELGDSALYLCASSGTDSLSGNTIYFGEGSWLTVV.

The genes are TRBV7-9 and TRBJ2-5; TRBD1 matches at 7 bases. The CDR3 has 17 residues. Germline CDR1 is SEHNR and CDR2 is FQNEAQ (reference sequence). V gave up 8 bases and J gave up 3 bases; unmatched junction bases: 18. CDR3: CASGQLEEGQEEETQYF. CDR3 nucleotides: TGTGCCAGCGGGCAGTTAGAGGAAGGACAGGAGGAAGAGACCCAGTACTTC.

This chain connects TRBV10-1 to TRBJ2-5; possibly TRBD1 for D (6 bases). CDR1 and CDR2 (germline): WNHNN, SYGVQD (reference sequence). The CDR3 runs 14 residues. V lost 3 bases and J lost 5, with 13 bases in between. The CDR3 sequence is CASSEAGARETQYF. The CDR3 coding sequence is TGCGCCAGCAGTGAAGCAGGGGCCCGGGAGACCCAGTACTTC.

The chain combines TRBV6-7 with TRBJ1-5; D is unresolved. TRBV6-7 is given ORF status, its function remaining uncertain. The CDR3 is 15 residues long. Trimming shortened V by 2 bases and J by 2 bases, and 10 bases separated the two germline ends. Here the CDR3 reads CASSYKRDCNQPQHF. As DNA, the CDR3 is TGTGCCAGCAGTTACAAACGGGATTGCAATCAGCCCCAGCATTTT.

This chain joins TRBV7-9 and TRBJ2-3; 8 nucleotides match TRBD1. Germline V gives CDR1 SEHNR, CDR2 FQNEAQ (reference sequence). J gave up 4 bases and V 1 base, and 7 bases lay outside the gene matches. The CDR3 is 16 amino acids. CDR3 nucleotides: TGTGCCAGCAGCTTAGTTACAGGGGGACGGGCAGATACGCAGTATTTT. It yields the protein CASSLVTGGRADTQYF.

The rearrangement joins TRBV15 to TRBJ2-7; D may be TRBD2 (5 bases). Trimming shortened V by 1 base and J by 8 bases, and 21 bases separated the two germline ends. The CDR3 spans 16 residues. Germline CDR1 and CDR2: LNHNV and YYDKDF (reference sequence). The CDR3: CATSRGTEGSSRQQYF. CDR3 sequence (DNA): TGTGCCACCAGCAGAGGGACCGAGGGTTCTAGCAGGCAGCAGTACTTC.

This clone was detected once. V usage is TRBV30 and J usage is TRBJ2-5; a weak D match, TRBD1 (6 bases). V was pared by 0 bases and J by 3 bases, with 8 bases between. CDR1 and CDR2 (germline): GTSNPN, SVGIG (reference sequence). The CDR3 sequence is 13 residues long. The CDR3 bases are TGTGCCTGGAGTGTTCAGGGGAAAGAGACCCAGTACTTC. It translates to CAWSVQGKETQYF.

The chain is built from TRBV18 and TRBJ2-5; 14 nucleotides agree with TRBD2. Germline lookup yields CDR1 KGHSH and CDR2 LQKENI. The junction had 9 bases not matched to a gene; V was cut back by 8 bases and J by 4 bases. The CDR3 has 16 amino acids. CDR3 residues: CASHSGGTSGGETQYF. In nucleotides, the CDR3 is TGTGCCAGCCATTCAGGAGGGACTAGCGGGGGAGAGACCCAGTACTTC.

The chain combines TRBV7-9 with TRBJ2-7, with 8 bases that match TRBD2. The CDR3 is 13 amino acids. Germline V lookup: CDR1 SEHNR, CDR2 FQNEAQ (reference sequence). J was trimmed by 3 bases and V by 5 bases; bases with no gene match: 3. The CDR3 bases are TGTGCCAGCAGCCTGACTAGCGACTACGAGCAGTACTTC. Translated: CASSLTSDYEQYF.

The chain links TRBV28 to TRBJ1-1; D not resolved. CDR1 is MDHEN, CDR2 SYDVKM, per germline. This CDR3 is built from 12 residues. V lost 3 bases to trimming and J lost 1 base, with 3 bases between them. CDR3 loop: CASSLENTEAFF. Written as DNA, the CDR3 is TGTGCCAGCAGTTTGGAGAACACTGAAGCTTTCTTT.

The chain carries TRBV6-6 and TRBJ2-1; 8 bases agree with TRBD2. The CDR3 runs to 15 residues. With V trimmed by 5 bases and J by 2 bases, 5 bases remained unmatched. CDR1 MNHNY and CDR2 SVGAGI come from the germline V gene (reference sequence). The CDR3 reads CASSDPGLAYNEQFF. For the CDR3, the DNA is TGTGCCAGCAGTGATCCGGGACTAGCCTACAATGAGCAGTTCTTC.

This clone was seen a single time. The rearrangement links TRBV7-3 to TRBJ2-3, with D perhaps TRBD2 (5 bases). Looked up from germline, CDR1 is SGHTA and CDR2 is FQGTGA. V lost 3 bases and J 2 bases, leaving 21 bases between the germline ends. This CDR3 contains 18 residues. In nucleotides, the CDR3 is TGTGCCAGCAGCTTCAGTCCCCCGGGAATAATTAACACAGATACGCAGTATTTT. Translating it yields CASSFSPPGIINTDTQYF.

CDR3 loop: CASSEGSGTGKETQYF. CDR3 DNA: TGCGCCAGCAGCGAGGGATCCGGGACAGGGAAAGAGACCCAGTACTTC. This chain uses TRBV10-1 with TRBJ2-5, with TRBD1 identical over 9 bases. The germline gives CDR1 WNHNN, CDR2 SYGVQD (reference sequence). The V segment lost 6 bases and the J segment 3 bases; nucleotides outside the gene matches: 11. This CDR3 comprises 16 residues.

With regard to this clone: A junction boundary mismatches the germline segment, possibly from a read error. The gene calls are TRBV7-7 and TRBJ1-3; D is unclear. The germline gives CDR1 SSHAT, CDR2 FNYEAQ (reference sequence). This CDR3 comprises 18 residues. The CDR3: CASSLTPNGPGSGNTIYF. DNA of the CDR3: TGTGCTAGCAGCTTAACTCCAAACGGCCCGGGGTCCGGAAACACCATATATTTT.

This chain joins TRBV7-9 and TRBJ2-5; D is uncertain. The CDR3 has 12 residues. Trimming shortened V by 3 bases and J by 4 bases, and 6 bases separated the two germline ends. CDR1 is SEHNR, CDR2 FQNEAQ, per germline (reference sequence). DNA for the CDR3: TGTGCCAGCAGCTTGTCTTTAGAGACCCAGTACTTC. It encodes CASSLSLETQYF.

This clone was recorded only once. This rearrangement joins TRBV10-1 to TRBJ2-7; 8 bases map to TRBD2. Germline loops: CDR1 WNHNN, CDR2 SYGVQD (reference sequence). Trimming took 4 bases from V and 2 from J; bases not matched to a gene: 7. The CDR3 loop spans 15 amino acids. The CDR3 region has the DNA TGCGCCAGCAGTGGGGGTCCGGGAGGGCCCTACGAGCAGTACTTC. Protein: CASSGGPGGPYEQYF.

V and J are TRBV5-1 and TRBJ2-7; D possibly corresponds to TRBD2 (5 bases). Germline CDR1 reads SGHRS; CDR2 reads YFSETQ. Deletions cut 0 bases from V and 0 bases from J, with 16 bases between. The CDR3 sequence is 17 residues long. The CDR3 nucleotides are TGCGCCAGCAGCTTGGGCGGCGGGCAGCCGAGCTCCTACGAGCAGTACTTC. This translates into CASSLGGGQPSSYEQYF.

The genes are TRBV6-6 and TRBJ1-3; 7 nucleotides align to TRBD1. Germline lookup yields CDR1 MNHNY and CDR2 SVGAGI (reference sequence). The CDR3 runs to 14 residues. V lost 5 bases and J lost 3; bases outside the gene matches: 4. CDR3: CASSQTGNGNTIYF. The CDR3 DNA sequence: TGTGCCAGCAGTCAGACAGGGAATGGAAACACCATATATTTT.

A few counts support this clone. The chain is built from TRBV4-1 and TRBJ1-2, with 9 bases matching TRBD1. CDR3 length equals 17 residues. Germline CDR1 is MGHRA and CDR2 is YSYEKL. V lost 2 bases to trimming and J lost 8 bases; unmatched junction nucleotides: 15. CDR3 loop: CASSQLLPGTGTRGYTF. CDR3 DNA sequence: TGCGCCAGCAGCCAATTGCTACCCGGGACAGGGACGAGGGGCTACACCTTC.

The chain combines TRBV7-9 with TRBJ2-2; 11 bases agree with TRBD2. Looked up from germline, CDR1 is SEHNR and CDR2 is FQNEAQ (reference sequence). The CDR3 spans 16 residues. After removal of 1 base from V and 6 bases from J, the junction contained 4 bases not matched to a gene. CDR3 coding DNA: TGTGCCAGCAGCTTAGGTCTAGCGGGAGGTCCCGGGGAGCTGTTTTTT. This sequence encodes CASSLGLAGGPGELFF.

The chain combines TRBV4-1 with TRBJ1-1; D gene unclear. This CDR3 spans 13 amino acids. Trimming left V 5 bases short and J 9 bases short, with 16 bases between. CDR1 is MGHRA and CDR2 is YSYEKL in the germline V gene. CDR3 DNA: TGCGCCAGCAGCTCACGGACGTCTACGAAAGCTTTCTTT. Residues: CASSSRTSTKAFF.